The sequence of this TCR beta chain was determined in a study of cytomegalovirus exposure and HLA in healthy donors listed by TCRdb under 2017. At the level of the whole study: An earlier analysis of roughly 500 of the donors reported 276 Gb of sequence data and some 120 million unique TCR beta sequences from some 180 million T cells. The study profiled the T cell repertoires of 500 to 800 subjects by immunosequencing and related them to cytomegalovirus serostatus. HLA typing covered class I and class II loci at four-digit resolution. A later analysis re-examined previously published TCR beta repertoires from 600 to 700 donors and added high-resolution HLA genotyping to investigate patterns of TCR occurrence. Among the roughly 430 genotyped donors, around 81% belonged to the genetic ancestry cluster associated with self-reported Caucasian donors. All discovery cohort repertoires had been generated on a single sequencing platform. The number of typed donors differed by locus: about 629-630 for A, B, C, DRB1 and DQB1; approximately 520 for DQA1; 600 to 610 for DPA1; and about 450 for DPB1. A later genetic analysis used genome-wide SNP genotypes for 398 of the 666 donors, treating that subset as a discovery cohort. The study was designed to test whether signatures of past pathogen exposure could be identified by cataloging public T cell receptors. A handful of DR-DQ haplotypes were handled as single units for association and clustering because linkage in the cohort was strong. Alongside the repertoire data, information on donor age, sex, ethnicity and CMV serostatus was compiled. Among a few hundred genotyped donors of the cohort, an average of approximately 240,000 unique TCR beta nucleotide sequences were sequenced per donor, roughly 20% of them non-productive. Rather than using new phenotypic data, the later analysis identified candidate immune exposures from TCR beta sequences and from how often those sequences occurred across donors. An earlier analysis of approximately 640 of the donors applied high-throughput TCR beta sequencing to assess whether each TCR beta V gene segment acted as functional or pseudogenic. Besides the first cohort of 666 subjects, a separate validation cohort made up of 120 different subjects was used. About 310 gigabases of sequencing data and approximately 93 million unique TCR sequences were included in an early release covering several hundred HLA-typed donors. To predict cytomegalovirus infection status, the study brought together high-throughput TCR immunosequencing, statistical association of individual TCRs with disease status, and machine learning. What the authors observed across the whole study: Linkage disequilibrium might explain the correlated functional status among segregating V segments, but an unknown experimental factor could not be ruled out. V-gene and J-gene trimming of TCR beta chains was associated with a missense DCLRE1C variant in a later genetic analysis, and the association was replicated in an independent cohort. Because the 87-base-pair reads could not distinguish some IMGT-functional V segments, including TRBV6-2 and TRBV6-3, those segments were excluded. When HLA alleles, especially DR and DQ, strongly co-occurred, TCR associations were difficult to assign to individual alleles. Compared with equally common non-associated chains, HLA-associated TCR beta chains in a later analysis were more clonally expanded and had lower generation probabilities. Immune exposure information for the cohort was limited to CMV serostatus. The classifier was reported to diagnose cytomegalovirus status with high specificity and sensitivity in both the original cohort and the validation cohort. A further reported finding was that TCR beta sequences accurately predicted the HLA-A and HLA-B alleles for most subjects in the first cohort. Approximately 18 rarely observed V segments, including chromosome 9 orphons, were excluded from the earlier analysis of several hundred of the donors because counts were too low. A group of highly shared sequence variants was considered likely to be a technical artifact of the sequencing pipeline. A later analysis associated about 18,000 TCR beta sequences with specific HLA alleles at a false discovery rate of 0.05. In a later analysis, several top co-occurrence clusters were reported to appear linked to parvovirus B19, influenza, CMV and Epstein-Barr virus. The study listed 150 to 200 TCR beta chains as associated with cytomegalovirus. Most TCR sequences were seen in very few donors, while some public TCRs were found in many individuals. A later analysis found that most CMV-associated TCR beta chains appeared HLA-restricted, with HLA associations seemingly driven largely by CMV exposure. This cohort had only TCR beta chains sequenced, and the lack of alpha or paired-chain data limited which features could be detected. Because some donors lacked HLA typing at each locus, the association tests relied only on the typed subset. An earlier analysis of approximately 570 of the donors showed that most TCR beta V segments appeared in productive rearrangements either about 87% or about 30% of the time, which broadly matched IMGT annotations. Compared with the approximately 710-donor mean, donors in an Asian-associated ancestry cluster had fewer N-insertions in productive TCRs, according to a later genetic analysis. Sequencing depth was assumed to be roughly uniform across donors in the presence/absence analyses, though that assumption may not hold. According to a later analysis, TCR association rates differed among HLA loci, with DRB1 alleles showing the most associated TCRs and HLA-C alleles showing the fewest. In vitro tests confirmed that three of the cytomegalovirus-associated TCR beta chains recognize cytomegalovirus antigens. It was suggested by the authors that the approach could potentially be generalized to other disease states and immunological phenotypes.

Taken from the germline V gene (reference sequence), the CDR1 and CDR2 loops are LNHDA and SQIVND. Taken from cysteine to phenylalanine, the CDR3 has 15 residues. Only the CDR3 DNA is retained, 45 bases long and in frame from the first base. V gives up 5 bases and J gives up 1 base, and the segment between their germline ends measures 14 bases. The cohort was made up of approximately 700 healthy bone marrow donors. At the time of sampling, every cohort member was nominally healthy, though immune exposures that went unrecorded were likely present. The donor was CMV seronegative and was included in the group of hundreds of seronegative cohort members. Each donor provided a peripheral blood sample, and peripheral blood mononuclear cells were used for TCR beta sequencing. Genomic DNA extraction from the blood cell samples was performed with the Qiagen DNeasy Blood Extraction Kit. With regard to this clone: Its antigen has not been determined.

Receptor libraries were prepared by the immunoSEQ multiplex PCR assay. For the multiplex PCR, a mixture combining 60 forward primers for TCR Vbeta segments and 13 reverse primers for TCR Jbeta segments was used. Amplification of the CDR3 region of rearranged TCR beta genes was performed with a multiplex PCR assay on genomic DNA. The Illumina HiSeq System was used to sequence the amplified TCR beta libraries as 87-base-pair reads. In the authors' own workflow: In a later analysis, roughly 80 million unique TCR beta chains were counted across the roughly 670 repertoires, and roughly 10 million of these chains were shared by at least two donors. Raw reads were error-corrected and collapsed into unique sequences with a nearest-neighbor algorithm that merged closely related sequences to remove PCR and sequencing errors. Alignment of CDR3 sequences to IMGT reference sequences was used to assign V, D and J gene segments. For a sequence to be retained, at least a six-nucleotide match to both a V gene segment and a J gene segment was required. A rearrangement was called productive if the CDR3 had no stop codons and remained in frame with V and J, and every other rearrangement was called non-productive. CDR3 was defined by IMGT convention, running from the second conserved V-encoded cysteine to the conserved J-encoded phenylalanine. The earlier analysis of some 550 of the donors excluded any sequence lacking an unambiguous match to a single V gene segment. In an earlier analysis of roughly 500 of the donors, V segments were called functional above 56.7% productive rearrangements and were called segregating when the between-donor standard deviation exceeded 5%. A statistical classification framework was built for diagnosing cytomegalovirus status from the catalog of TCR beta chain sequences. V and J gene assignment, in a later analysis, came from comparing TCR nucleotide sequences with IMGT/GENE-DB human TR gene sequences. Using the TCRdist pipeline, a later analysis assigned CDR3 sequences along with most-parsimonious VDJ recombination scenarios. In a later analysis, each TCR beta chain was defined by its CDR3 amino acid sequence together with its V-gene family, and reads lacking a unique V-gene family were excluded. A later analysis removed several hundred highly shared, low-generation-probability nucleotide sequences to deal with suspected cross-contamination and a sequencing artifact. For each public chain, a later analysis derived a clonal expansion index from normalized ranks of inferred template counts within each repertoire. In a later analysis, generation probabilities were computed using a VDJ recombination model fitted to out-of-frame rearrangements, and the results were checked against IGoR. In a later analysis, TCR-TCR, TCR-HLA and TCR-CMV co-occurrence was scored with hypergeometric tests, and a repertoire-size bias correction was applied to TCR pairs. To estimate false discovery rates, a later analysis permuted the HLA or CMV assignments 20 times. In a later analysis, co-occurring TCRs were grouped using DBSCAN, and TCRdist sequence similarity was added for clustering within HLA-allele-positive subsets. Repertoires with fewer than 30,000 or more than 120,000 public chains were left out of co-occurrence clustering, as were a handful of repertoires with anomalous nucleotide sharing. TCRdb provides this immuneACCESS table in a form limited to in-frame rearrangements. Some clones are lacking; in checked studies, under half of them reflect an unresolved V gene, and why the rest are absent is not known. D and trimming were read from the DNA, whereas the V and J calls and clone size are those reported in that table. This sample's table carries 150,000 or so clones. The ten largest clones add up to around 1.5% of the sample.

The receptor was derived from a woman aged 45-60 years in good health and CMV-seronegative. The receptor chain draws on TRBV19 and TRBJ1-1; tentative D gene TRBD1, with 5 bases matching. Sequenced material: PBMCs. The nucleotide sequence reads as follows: TGTGCCAGTAGTGCGGGGGACCAGCGGAACACTGAAGCTTTCTTT. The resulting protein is CASSAGDQRNTEAFF.